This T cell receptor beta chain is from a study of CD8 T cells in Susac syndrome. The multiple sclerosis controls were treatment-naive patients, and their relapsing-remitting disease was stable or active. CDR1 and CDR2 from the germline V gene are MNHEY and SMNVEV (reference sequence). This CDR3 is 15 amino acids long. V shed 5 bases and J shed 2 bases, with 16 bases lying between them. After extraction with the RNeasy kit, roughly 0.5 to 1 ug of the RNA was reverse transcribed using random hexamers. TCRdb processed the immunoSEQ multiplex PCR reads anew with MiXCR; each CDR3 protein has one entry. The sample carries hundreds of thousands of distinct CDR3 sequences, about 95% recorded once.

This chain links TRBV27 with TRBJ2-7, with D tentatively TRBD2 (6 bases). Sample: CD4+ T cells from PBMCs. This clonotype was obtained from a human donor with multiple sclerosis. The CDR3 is CASSPGLSRTYEQYF. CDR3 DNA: TGTGCCAGCAGTCCGGGACTGAGTCGTACCTACGAGCAGTACTTC.